The T cell receptor beta chain under discussion was sequenced for a study of T cells in localized non-small cell lung cancer. The length of the CDR3 is 15 residues. Looked up from germline, CDR1 is SNHLY and CDR2 is FYNNEI. Deletions cut 4 bases from V and 6 bases from J, with 15 bases between. As to this clone: Its antigen is not identified.

TCRdb's copy holds only in-frame clones and misses some; the assay was immunoSEQ multiplex PCR. The table records fewer than 95,000 clones, roughly 90% of them present only once. Points from the study as a whole: Appearing in adjacent lung were a median roughly 60 of the top 100 tumor clones. Overall survival was longer when the density of T cells in the blood was higher.

The clonotype comes from a woman aged 40 to 75 with stage II squamous cell lung carcinoma. This chain joins TRBV2 and TRBJ2-2, with D possibly matching TRBD1 (5 bases). This sample comprised PBMCs, obtained before any cancer treatment. CDR3 sequence: CASSVSAGRSGELFF. In nucleotides, the CDR3 is TGTGCCAGCAGTGTAAGCGCAGGGCGATCCGGGGAGCTGTTTTTT.